The 6 T cell receptor beta chains listed next were all sequenced from one sample in a study of shared clonotypes between healthy human individuals. Assay: immunoSEQ multiplex PCR; the TCRdb copy retains only in-frame clones and omits some. Of millions of clones in the sample, 85% to 95% were seen once. The sample comprised naive CD4+ T cells from PBMCs. The subset: CD45RA+ positively selected. The receptors come from a man aged 18 to 29 in good health. Some clones in this sample may be carry-over from other donors' samples.

V and J are TRBV6-9 and TRBJ1-1, with TRBD1 as a possible D gene (5 bases). With 3 bases removed from V and 4 bases from J, the gap between germline ends came to 15 bases. The CDR3 totals 15 residues. In germline, CDR1 is MNHGY, CDR2 SVAAGI. The CDR3 region has the DNA TGTGCCAGCAGTTACTCGACGGGGGTTGCCACTGAAGCTTTCTTT. This gives the protein CASSYSTGVATEAFF.

In DNA, the CDR3 is TGTGCCAGCAGCTTAGGGTTGAGCCCGGGCACAGATACGCAGTATTTT. It is translated as CASSLGLSPGTDTQYF. The genes are TRBV7-2 and TRBJ2-3; D unclear. V was trimmed by 1 base and J by 1 base, leaving 12 bases between them. The germline V gene has CDR1 SGHTA and CDR2 FQGNSA. CDR3 length equals 16 residues.

The V call is TRBV18, the J call TRBJ2-7, with TRBD2 identical over 10 bases. V shed 1 base and J 7 bases; nucleotides not matched to a gene: 13. CDR1 is KGHSH, CDR2 LQKENI, per germline. The CDR3 has 17 residues. The CDR3, as DNA: TGTGCCAGCTCACCACTAGCGGGAGGCACTACCACGGGGGAGCAGTACTTC. It is translated as CASSPLAGGTTTGEQYF.

DNA of the CDR3: TGTGCCAGCAGCTTAGTCCTGGCGGGAGAGCAGTTCTTC. It specifies CASSLVLAGEQFF. The V call is TRBV7-7, the J call TRBJ2-1, with TRBD2 as a possible D gene (6 bases). Trimming stripped 1 base from V and 10 bases from J, with 11 bases between. The germline V gene has CDR1 SSHAT and CDR2 FNYEAQ (reference sequence). The CDR3 has 13 amino acids.

Note on this clone: The sample contains more than one DNA sequence encoding this CDR3. J is TRBJ1-1 and V is TRBV7-6; D gene uncertain. Germline CDR1 reads SGHVS; CDR2 reads FNYEAQ. The CDR3 has 14 residues. Trimming removed 2 bases at V and 1 base at J, with 8 bases between. CDR3 amino acids: CASSLSRGNTEAFF. The CDR3 bases are TGTGCCAGCAGCTTATCACGGGGGAACACTGAAGCTTTCTTT.

The V gene is TRBV28, the J gene TRBJ2-6; no definite D call. V lost 2 bases and J lost 4, with 12 bases in between. Germline V gives CDR1 MDHEN, CDR2 SYDVKM. The CDR3 loop spans 16 amino acids. CDR3 protein: CASSLRPGSGANVLTF. The DNA of the CDR3 is TGTGCCAGCAGTTTAAGGCCCGGGTCGGGGGCCAACGTCCTGACTTTC.